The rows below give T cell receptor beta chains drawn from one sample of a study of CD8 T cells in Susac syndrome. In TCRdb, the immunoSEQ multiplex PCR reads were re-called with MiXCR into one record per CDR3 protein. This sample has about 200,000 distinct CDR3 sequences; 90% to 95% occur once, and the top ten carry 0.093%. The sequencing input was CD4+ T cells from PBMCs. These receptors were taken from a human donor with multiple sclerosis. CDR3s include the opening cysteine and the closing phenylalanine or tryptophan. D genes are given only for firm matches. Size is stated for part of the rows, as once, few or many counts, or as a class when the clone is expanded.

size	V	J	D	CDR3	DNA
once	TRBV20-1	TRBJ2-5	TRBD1	CSSGTGRTETQYF	TGCAGCTCCGGGACAGGAAGGACAGAGACCCAGTACTTC
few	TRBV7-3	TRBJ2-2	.	CASSLERGELFF	TGTGCCAGCAGCTTAGAGCGCGGGGAGCTGTTTTTT
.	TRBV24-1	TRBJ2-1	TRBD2	CATSGKGEPTSGRLPNEQFF	TGTGCCACCAGTGGTAAGGGGGAGCCCACTAGCGGGAGGCTTCCCAATGAGCAGTTCTTC
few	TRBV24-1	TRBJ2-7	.	CATSENYEQYF	TGTGCCACCAGTGAAAACTACGAGCAGTACTTC
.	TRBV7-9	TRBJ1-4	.	CASSAGPGGFEKLFF	TGTGCCAGCAGCGCCGGCCCGGGAGGTTTCGAAAAACTGTTTTTT
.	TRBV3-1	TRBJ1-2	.	CASSQGDNLTGYTF	TGTGCCAGCAGCCAAGGCGACAATCTTACGGGCTACACCTTC
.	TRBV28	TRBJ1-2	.	CASSSGDPSNYGYTF	TGTGCCAGCAGTTCAGGGGACCCATCTAACTATGGCTACACCTTC
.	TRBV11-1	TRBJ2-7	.	CASSLTRGLKAYEQYF	TGTGCCAGCAGCTTAACGCGGGGCCTAAAAGCCTACGAGCAGTACTTC
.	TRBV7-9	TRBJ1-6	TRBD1	CASSLAQGVISPLHF	TGTGCCAGCAGCTTAGCTCAGGGGGTTATCTCACCCCTCCACTTT
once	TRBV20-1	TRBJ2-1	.	CIQPRSGQPHSEQFF	TGCATCCAGCCCCGAAGCGGGCAGCCCCACAGTGAGCAGTTCTTC
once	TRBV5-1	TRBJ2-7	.	CASSVSGGGSYEQYF	TGCGCCAGCAGTGTTTCAGGGGGAGGCTCCTACGAGCAGTACTTC
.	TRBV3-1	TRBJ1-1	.	CASSQSAAPRGGAFF	TGTGCCAGCAGCCAATCTGCGGCCCCCCGCGGTGGCGCTTTCTTT
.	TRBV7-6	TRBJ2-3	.	CASSPSWVTSTDTQYF	TGTGCCAGCAGCCCCAGCTGGGTGACTAGCACAGATACGCAGTATTTT
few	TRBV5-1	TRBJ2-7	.	CASSGGSYEQYF	TGTGCCAGCAGTGGGGGGTCCTACGAGCAGTACTTC
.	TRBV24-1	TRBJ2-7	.	CATSDSGPKGQYF	TGTGCCACCAGTGATTCGGGACCGAAGGGGCAGTACTTC
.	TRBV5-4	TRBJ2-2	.	CASSLEVAANTGELFF	TGTGCCAGCAGCTTGGAGGTAGCGGCGAACACCGGGGAGCTGTTTTTT
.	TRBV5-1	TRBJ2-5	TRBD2	CASSFTAGFGETQYF	TGCGCCAGCAGCTTTACAGCGGGATTCGGAGAGACCCAGTACTTC
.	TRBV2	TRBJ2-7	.	CASGTVFGQYF	TGTGCCAGCGGGACCGTTTTTGGGCAGTACTTC
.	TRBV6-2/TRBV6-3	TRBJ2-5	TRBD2	CASSLGTSLQETQYF	TGTGCCAGCAGCCTCGGGACTAGCCTTCAAGAGACCCAGTACTTC
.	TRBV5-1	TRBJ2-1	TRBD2	CASSEGLAALTYNEQFF	TGCGCCAGCAGCGAGGGACTAGCGGCACTTACCTACAATGAGCAGTTCTTC
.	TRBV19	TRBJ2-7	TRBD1	CASSIRDRGGYEQYF	TGTGCCAGTAGTATCCGGGACAGGGGAGGTTACGAGCAGTACTTC
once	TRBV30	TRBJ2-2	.	CAWRLVGRELFF	TGTGCCTGGCGTCTAGTGGGCCGGGAGCTGTTTTTT
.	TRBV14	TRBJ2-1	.	CASSRSQREQFF	TGTGCCAGCAGCCGGTCCCAACGTGAGCAGTTCTTC
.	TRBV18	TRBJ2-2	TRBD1	CASSSSDRVAGELFF	TGTGCCAGCTCATCGTCGGACAGGGTGGCCGGGGAGCTGTTTTTT
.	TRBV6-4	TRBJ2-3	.	CASSHRADTDTQYF	TGTGCCAGCAGTCACAGGGCGGATACAGATACGCAGTATTTT
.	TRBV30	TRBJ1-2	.	CAWSVRGLDLYGYTF	TGTGCCTGGAGTGTAAGGGGCCTAGACCTATATGGCTACACCTTC
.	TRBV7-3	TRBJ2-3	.	CASSFVAGDTQYF	TGTGCCAGCAGCTTTGTCGCCGGGGATACGCAGTATTTT
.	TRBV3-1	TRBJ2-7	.	CASSQGHSYEQYF	TGTGCCAGCAGCCAGGGACACTCCTACGAGCAGTACTTC
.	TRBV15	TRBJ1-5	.	CATSSNSNQPQHF	TGTGCCACCAGTTCCAATAGCAATCAGCCCCAGCATTTT
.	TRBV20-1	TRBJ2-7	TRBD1	CSASIGGGDRGYEQYF	TGCAGTGCTAGCATAGGTGGAGGGGACAGGGGATACGAGCAGTACTTC
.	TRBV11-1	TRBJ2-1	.	CASSLDWAGHNEQFF	TGTGCCAGCAGCTTGGACTGGGCGGGCCACAATGAGCAGTTCTTC
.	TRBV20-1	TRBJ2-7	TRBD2	CSARDFTSGTYEQYF	TGCAGTGCTAGAGATTTTACTAGCGGGACGTACGAGCAGTACTTC
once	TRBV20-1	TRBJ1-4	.	CSAKQGLDEKLFF	TGCAGTGCGAAACAGGGATTGGATGAAAAACTGTTTTTT
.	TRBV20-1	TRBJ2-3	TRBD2	CSGTSGRRGTDTQYF	TGCAGTGGAACTAGCGGGAGAAGAGGGACAGATACGCAGTATTTT
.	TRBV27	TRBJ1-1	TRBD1	CASSLSWGRGPTFF	TGTGCCAGCAGTTTATCATGGGGCAGGGGGCCGACTTTCTTT
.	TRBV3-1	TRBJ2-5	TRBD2	CASRPPGLAGETQYF	TGTGCCAGCAGACCGCCGGGACTAGCGGGAGAGACCCAGTACTTC
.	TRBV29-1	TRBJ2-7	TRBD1	CSVPGQGNYEQYF	TGCAGCGTCCCTGGACAGGGCAACTACGAGCAGTACTTC
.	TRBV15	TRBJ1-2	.	CATSRAGGYTF	TGTGCCACCAGCAGGGCGGGGGGCTACACCTTC
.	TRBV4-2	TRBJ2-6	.	CASSQDYLQSAGANVLTF	TGTGCCAGCAGCCAAGATTACCTCCAGTCGGCTGGGGCCAACGTCCTGACTTTC
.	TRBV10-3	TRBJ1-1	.	CASGQPKNTEAFF	TGTGCCTCCGGACAGCCCAAGAACACTGAAGCTTTCTTT
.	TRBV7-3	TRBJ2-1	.	CASGRSGNEQFF	TGTGCCAGCGGCAGGTCCGGGAATGAGCAGTTCTTC
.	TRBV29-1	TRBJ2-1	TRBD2	CSAFLAGGKISYNEQFF	TGCAGCGCCTTCCTAGCGGGAGGGAAGATCTCCTACAATGAGCAGTTCTTC
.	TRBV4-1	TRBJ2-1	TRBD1	CASSHIPGQGARDEQFF	TGCGCCAGCAGCCATATACCGGGACAGGGCGCACGGGACGAGCAGTTCTTC
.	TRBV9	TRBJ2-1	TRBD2	CASSVSSGIEGNEQFF	TGTGCCAGCAGCGTGTCTAGCGGGATCGAGGGCAATGAGCAGTTCTTC
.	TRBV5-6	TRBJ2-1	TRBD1	CASSSWTGRNEQFF	TGTGCCAGCAGCTCCTGGACAGGGCGAAATGAGCAGTTCTTC
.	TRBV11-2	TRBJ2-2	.	CASSKEVTGELFF	TGTGCCAGCAGCAAAGAGGTGACCGGGGAGCTGTTTTTT
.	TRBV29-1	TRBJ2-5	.	CSVGGGTIGWETQYF	TGCAGCGTTGGGGGAGGGACAATAGGATGGGAGACCCAGTACTTC
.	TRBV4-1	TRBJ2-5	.	CASSQVLLETQYF	TGCGCCAGCAGCCAAGTCTTGTTGGAGACCCAGTACTTC
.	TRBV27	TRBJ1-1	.	CASSLSGQRNTEAFF	TGTGCCAGCAGTTTATCCGGACAGAGGAACACTGAAGCTTTCTTT